These T cell receptor beta chains were read from a single sample in a study of blood T cell repertoires in COVID-19. The data were produced by immunoSEQ multiplex PCR, yet TCRdb's version contains in-frame clones alone and is incomplete. The repertoire has some 240,000 clones, 80% to 90% of them found once; the top ten carry approximately 4%. Specimen: PBMCs or T cells enriched from blood (not recorded which). The source of these receptors is a man in his thirties or forties with acute COVID-19. CDR3s include the opening cysteine and the closing phenylalanine or tryptophan. Fields, in order: D gene, J gene, V gene, clone size, CDR3 protein, CDR3 DNA. D genes are given only for firm matches. Rows give clone size only sometimes, using once, few, many, or a class for an expanded clone.

D: TRBD1
J: TRBJ2-1
V: TRBV28
size: .
CDR3: CASRRTGGSYNEQFF
DNA: TGTGCCAGCAGGAGGACAGGGGGCTCCTACAATGAGCAGTTCTTC

D: .
J: TRBJ2-4
V: TRBV25-1
size: .
CDR3: CASSAGGGGTKNIQYF
DNA: TGTGCCAGCAGTGCCGGCGGGGGCGGGACCAAAAACATTCAGTACTTC

D: .
J: TRBJ2-5
V: TRBV30
size: .
CDR3: CAWSGGLTVAQYF
DNA: TGTGCCTGGAGTGGCGGCTTGACGGTGGCCCAGTACTTC

D: TRBD1
J: TRBJ1-4
V: TRBV25-1
size: .
CDR3: CASSGGVGQDLFF
DNA: TGTGCCAGCAGTGGCGGGGTAGGACAGGATCTGTTTTTT

D: .
J: TRBJ1-1
V: TRBV6-5
size: few
CDR3: CASIGRGKNTEAFF
DNA: TGTGCCAGCATTGGGAGGGGCAAGAACACTGAAGCTTTCTTT

D: .
J: TRBJ1-1
V: TRBV7-2
size: .
CDR3: CASSLRSMSAGRAEAFF
DNA: TGTGCCAGCAGCTTACGATCAATGTCGGCAGGGCGAGCTGAAGCTTTCTTT

D: TRBD1
J: TRBJ1-1
V: TRBV18
size: once
CDR3: CASSPPGQGYLNTEAFF
DNA: TGTGCCAGCTCACCACCGGGACAGGGATATCTGAACACTGAAGCTTTCTTT

D: TRBD1
J: TRBJ1-2
V: TRBV7-2
size: .
CDR3: CASSSRQGILYGYTF
DNA: TGTGCCAGCAGCTCCCGACAGGGAATTCTCTATGGCTACACCTTC

D: TRBD1
J: TRBJ2-1
V: TRBV11-3
size: .
CDR3: CASSSQGQGYNEQFF
DNA: TGTGCCAGCAGCTCTCAGGGACAGGGTTATAATGAGCAGTTCTTC

D: TRBD1
J: TRBJ1-6
V: TRBV2
size: .
CDR3: CASPGQGRNSPLHF
DNA: TGTGCCAGCCCGGGACAGGGGAGAAATTCACCCCTCCACTTT

D: .
J: TRBJ1-2
V: TRBV5-1
size: .
CDR3: CASRTEPYGYTF
DNA: TGCGCCAGCCGTACCGAGCCCTATGGCTACACCTTC

D: .
J: TRBJ1-4
V: TRBV11-3
size: once
CDR3: CASSLDLEKLFF
DNA: TGTGCCAGCAGCTTAGATTTAGAAAAACTGTTTTTT

D: .
J: TRBJ1-5
V: TRBV6-4
size: .
CDR3: CASSEARGQPQHF
DNA: TGTGCCAGCAGTGAGGCGAGGGGGCAGCCCCAGCATTTT

D: TRBD2
J: TRBJ2-1
V: TRBV29-1
size: once
CDR3: CSVRTSGRNNEQFF
DNA: TGCAGCGTCCGGACTAGCGGGAGGAACAATGAGCAGTTCTTC

D: .
J: TRBJ1-3
V: TRBV24-1
size: once
CDR3: CATSDFNGISGNTIYF
DNA: TGTGCCACCAGTGATTTCAACGGTATATCTGGAAACACCATATATTTT

D: TRBD2
J: TRBJ2-1
V: TRBV30
size: .
CDR3: CAWSVGTSNEQFF
DNA: TGTGCCTGGAGTGTCGGGACTAGCAATGAGCAGTTCTTC

D: .
J: TRBJ1-1
V: TRBV14
size: .
CDR3: CASSQDSGVTEAFF
DNA: TGTGCCAGCAGCCAAGATTCCGGAGTGACTGAAGCTTTCTTT

D: TRBD1
J: TRBJ1-5
V: TRBV27
size: once
CDR3: CASSLTGAKQPQHF
DNA: TGTGCCAGCAGTCTTACAGGGGCGAAGCAGCCCCAGCATTTT

D: TRBD1
J: TRBJ1-4
V: TRBV6-5
size: few
CDR3: CASSSGGQMGEKLFF
DNA: TGTGCCAGCAGCTCCGGGGGACAGATGGGTGAAAAACTGTTTTTT

D: .
J: TRBJ1-3
V: TRBV2
size: once
CDR3: CASSAPSVGNTIYF
DNA: TGTGCCAGCAGTGCCCCCAGTGTTGGAAACACCATATATTTT

D: .
J: TRBJ2-6
V: TRBV6-5
size: many
CDR3: CASRDGGSGANVLTF
DNA: TGTGCCAGCAGGGACGGGGGCTCTGGGGCCAACGTCCTGACTTTC

D: .
J: TRBJ1-1
V: TRBV14
size: .
CDR3: CASSPKKSFRGTEAFF
DNA: TGTGCCAGCAGCCCAAAGAAGTCATTCAGGGGCACTGAAGCTTTCTTT

D: TRBD1
J: TRBJ1-2
V: TRBV29-1
size: .
CDR3: CSARRQGINYGYTF
DNA: TGCAGCGCTAGAAGACAGGGTATAAACTATGGCTACACCTTC

D: .
J: TRBJ2-4
V: TRBV25-1
size: .
CDR3: CASRSRGFKNIQYF
DNA: TGTGCCAGCAGAAGCAGGGGTTTTAAAAACATTCAGTACTTC

D: TRBD1
J: TRBJ1-2
V: TRBV3-1/TRBV3-2
size: .
CDR3: CASSPRQGSRGYTF
DNA: TGTGCCAGCAGCCCTCGACAGGGTTCTCGAGGCTACACCTTC

D: TRBD2
J: TRBJ2-1
V: TRBV7-2
size: .
CDR3: CASSLIAGGHEQFF
DNA: TGTGCCAGCAGCTTAATAGCGGGAGGACATGAGCAGTTCTTC

D: .
J: TRBJ1-2
V: TRBV10-3
size: .
CDR3: CATSRPEYGYTF
DNA: TGTGCCACGAGCCGGCCGGAGTATGGCTACACCTTC

D: .
J: TRBJ1-1
V: TRBV7-9
size: .
CDR3: CASSFVGREVTEAFF
DNA: TGTGCCAGCAGCTTTGTTGGCAGGGAGGTGACTGAAGCTTTCTTT

D: TRBD2
J: TRBJ2-1
V: TRBV4-1
size: .
CDR3: CASSQEGEGSSYNEQFF
DNA: TGCGCCAGCAGCCAAGAAGGGGAGGGGAGCTCCTACAATGAGCAGTTCTTC

D: .
J: TRBJ1-4
V: TRBV4-2
size: .
CDR3: CASSQRQESNEKLFF
DNA: TGTGCCAGCAGCCAACGACAGGAGAGTAATGAAAAACTGTTTTTT

D: TRBD2
J: TRBJ2-1
V: TRBV15
size: .
CDR3: CATSRPGRLAGNNEQFF
DNA: TGTGCCACCAGCAGACCCGGGCGGCTAGCGGGTAACAATGAGCAGTTCTTC

D: TRBD1
J: TRBJ2-2
V: TRBV4-2
size: .
CDR3: CASSQPGQGRIQNTGELFF
DNA: TGTGCCAGCAGCCAACCAGGACAGGGACGGATCCAGAACACCGGGGAGCTGTTTTTT

D: .
J: TRBJ2-5
V: TRBV5-1
size: .
CDR3: CASSWDLQETQYF
DNA: TGCGCCAGCAGCTGGGACTTACAAGAGACCCAGTACTTC

D: TRBD2
J: TRBJ2-1
V: TRBV27
size: .
CDR3: CASSSISGGAYNEQFF
DNA: TGTGCCAGCAGTTCCATTAGCGGGGGGGCCTACAATGAGCAGTTCTTC